One and the same sample provided the 4 T cell receptor beta chains below, sequenced in a study of CD4 T cells in relation to SARS-CoV-2 and coronaviruses (dated by TCRdb to 2020 to 2022). These TCRs' antigens remain unknown. CD4+ T cells from unexposed donors were collected before the COVID-19 pandemic (2011-2018). After about 10 days of culture, CD4+ T cells were isolated with the EasySep CD4+ T cell isolation kit. The library was produced with the immunoSEQ multiplex PCR assay. This immuneACCESS table, as held by TCRdb, lists in-frame sequences with V and J called but not all clones. Of the missing ones, under half trace to an unresolved V gene in checked studies; the others have no known cause. The sample table holds under 13,000 clones, of which about 81% were seen once. About 18% of the sample goes to the ten largest clones. Sequencing was done on a sample of CD4+ T cells from PBMCs, cultured in vitro. All receptors come from a human donor in good health.

This clone was found once. The chain is built from TRBV19 and TRBJ2-5; TRBD1 aligns across 11 bases. J was trimmed by 5 bases and V by 5 bases; bases with no gene match: 4. The length of the CDR3 is 14 residues. Per germline, CDR1 LNHDA and CDR2 SQIVND (reference sequence). CDR3 sequence reads: CASSRDRGSETQYF. In DNA, the CDR3 is TGTGCCAGTAGTCGGGACAGGGGGTCGGAGACCCAGTACTTC.

The chain links TRBV6-6 to TRBJ1-1; D remains ambiguous. Germline CDR1 and CDR2: MNHNY and SVGAGI (reference sequence). The CDR3 consists of 16 residues. The V end was cut by 6 bases, the J end by 6 bases, with 23 bases between. The CDR3 region is CASRGRIGRTGAEAFF. In DNA, the CDR3 is TGTGCCAGCAGAGGTCGAATTGGACGGACGGGCGCTGAAGCTTTCTTT.

V gene TRBV5-1 combines with J gene TRBJ2-1, with 9 bases aligning to TRBD1. The CDR3 covers 15 residues. J gave up 6 bases and V 4 bases, and 8 bases lay outside the gene matches. Germline CDR1 SGHRS, CDR2 YFSETQ. CDR3 in DNA: TGCGCCAGCAGCCCACAGGGGGCAGGGGGCAATGAGCAGTTCTTC. Protein product: CASSPQGAGGNEQFF.

This sequence joins TRBV5-1 and TRBJ2-6; 7 positions agree with TRBD1. Germline lookup yields CDR1 SGHRS and CDR2 YFSETQ. The CDR3 totals 16 residues. Losses at the gene ends were 0 bases for V and 4 bases for J; bases not matched to a gene: 4. In DNA, the CDR3 is TGCGCCAGCAGCTTGGAAACAGGGGTCGGGGCCAACGTCCTGACTTTC. Its translation is CASSLETGVGANVLTF.